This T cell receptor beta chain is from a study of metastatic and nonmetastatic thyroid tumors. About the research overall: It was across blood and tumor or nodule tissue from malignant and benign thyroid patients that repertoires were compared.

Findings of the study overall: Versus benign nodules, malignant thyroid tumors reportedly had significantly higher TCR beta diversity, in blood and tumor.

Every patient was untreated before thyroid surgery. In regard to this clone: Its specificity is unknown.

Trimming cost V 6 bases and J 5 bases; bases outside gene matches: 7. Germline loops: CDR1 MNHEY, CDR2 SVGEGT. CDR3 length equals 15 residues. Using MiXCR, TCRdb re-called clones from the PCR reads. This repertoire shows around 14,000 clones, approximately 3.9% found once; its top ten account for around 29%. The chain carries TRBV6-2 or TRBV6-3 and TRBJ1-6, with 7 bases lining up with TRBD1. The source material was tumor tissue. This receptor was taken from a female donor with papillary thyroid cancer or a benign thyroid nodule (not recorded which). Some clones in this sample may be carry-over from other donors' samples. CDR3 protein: CASRPRDRDNSPLHF. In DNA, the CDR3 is TGTGCCAGCAGGCCCCGGGACAGAGATAATTCACCCCTCCACTTT.